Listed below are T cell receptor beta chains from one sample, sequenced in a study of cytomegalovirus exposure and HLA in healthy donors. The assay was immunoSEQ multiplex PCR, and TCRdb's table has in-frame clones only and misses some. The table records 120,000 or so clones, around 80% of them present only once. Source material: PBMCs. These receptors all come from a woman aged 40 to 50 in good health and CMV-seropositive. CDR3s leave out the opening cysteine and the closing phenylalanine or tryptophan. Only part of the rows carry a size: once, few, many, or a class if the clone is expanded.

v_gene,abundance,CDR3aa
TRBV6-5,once,ASSRGLPSVETQY
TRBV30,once,AWSVQTYGSSYNSPLH
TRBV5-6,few,ASSLWDRAVGYT
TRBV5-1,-,ASSSQGAGANVLT
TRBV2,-,ASSEAEGYGYT
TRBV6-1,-,ASREGVSDTQY
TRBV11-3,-,ASSDRGSGNTIY
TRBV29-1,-,SVGRSGGASDTQY
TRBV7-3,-,ASRPSSGSPGELF
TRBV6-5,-,ASSPARLAGEQF
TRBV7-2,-,ASSVEGAVSPLH
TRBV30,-,AWRVASGRDYEQY
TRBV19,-,ASSIQGTRRYGYT
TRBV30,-,AWSDTHRVGNQPQH
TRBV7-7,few,ASSLDRAGNEQF
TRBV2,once,ASKFVGGGYEQY
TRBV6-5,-,ASSYGGVYEQY
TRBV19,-,ASSPPPQGTFYGYT
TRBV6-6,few,ASRDSGTAGEQF
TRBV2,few,ASSERGQTTDTQY
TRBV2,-,ASSGGTGELF
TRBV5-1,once,ASSRERRAGETQY
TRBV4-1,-,ASSQRDREDYGYT
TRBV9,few,ASSVGTNYEQY
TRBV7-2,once,ASSSDSVSSNQPQH
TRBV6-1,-,ASRGGVSGYGYT
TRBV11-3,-,ASSLYRDDTQY
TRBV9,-,ASSLPTIGGAGANVLT
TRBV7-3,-,ASSLIPDNEQF
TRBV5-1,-,ASSSRQGAYEQY
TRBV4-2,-,ASSQGETSGRYRETQY
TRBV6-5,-,ASSSPGHLNYGYT
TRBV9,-,ASSVDGSGGTNSYGQY
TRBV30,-,AWSVGQGAIGYT
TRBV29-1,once,SVEQGYGYT